The following is a TCR beta chain sequence with its context. This same CDR3 is encoded by further DNA sequences in the sample. This record comes from a study of shared clonotypes between healthy human individuals. CDR1 and CDR2 (germline): SGHRS, YFSETQ. The CDR3 spans 14 residues. V lost 1 base to trimming and J lost 1 base, with 8 bases between them. Sequencing was performed with immunoSEQ multiplex PCR; in TCRdb, only in-frame clones are kept and a portion is missing. The sample yields 2,100,000 or so clones, nearly 97% seen once. Sequenced input: naive CD4+ T cells sorted from blood. The subset here: CD45RA+ positively selected. This chain joins TRBV5-1 and TRBJ2-5; tentatively, D is TRBD1 (5 bases). This receptor was obtained from a man in his late teens or twenties in good health. CDR3 region: CASSLQGPQETQYF. The CDR3 DNA follows: TGCGCCAGCAGCTTGCAGGGTCCCCAAGAGACCCAGTACTTC. Variable domain in full (rest from reference TRBV5-1 and TRBJ2-5): KAGVTQTPRYLIKTRGQQVTLSCSPISGHRSVSWYQQTPGQGLQFLFEYFSETQRNKGNFPGRFSGRQFSNSRSEMNVSTLELGDSALYLCASSLQGPQETQYFGPGTRLLVL.